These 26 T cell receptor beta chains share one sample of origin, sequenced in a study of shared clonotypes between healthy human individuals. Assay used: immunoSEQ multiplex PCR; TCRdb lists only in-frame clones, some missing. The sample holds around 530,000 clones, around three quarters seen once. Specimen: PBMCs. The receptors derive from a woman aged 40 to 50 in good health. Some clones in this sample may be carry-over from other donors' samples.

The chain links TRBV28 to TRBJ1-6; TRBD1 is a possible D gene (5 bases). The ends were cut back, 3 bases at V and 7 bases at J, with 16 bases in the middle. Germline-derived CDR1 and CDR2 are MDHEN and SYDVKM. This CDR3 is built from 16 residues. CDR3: CASSLGLQPGNSPLHF. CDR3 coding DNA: TGTGCCAGCAGTTTGGGGCTACAGCCGGGAAATTCACCCCTCCACTTT. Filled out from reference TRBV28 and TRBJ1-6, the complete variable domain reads DVKVTQSSRYLVKRTGEKVFLECVQDMDHENMFWYRQDPGLGLRLIYFSYDVKMKEKGDIPEGYSVSREKKERFSLILESASTNQTSMYLCASSLGLQPGNSPLHFGNGTRLTVT.

CDR3 in DNA: TGTGCCAGCAGCTTAGGACCCGAGGGGGGCACGACCCAGTACTTC. Translation gives CASSLGPEGGTTQYF. The rearrangement uses TRBV7-7 and TRBJ2-5, with D perhaps matching TRBD1 or TRBD2 (6 bases each). V lost 1 base, J lost 7 bases, and 16 bases lay in between. CDR1 SSHAT and CDR2 FNYEAQ come from the germline V gene (reference sequence). CDR3 size: 15 residues.

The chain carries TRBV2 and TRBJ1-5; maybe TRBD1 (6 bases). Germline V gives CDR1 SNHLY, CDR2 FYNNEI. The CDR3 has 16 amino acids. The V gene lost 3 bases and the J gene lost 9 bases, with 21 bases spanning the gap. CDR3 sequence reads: CASSEEGMTGRWPQHF. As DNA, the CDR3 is TGTGCCAGCAGTGAGGAAGGAATGACAGGTCGCTGGCCCCAGCATTTT.

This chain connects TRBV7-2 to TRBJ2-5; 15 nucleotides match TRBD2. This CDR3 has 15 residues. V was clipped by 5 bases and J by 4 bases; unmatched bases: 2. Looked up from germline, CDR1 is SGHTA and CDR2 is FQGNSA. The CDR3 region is CASSTGLAGGETQYF. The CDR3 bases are TGTGCCAGCAGCACGGGACTAGCGGGAGGAGAGACCCAGTACTTC.

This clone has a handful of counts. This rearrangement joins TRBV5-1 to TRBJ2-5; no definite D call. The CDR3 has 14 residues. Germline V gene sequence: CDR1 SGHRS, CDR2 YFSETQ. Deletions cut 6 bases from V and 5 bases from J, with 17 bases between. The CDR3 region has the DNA TGCGCCAGCAAGGAAGGTTTTGAGGTGGAGACCCAGTACTTC. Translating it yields CASKEGFEVETQYF.

The CDR3 nucleotides are TGTGCCAGCAGCCTCGGGACCAGACCATACGAGCAGTACTTC. This codes for CASSLGTRPYEQYF. The chain employs TRBV5-4 and TRBJ2-7, with D perhaps given as TRBD1 or TRBD2 (5 bases each). V gave up 4 bases and J gave up 4 bases, with 15 bases separating them. The germline V gene has CDR1 SGHNT and CDR2 YYREEE (reference sequence). The CDR3 is made up of 14 amino acids.

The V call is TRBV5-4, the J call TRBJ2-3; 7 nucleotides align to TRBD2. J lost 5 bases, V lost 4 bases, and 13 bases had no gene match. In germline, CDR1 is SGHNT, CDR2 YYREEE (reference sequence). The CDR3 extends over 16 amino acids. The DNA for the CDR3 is TGTGCCAGCAGCGTACGACTGGCGGGAGTGTTAGATACGCAGTATTTT. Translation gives CASSVRLAGVLDTQYF.

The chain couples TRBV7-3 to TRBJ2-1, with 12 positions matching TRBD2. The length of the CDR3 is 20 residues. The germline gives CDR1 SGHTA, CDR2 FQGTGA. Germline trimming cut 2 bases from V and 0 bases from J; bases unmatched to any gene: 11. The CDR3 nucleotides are TGTGCCAGCAGCTTATCCCCCACTAGCGGGAGGATGAGCTCCTACAATGAGCAGTTCTTC. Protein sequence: CASSLSPTSGRMSSYNEQFF.

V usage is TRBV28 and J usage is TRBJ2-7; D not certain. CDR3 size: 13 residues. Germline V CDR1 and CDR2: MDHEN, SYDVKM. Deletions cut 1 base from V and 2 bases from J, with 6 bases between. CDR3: CASSLYGTYEQYF. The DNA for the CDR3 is TGTGCCAGCAGTTTATATGGTACCTACGAGCAGTACTTC.

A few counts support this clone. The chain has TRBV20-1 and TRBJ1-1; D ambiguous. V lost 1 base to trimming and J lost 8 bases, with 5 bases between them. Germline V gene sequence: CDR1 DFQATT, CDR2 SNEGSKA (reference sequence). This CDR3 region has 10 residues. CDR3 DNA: TGCAGTGCTAGAGTGGAGGAAGCTTTCTTT. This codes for CSARVEEAFF.

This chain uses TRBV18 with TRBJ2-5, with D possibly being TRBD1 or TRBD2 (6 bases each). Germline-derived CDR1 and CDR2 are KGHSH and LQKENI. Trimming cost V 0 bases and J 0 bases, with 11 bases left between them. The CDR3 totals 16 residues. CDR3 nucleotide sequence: TGTGCCAGCTCACCACCGCTCGGGGGCCACCAAGAGACCCAGTACTTC. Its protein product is CASSPPLGGHQETQYF.

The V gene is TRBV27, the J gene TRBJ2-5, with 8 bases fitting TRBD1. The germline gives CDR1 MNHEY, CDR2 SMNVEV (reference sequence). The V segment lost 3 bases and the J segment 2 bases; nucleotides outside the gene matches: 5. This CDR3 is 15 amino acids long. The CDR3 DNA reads TGTGCCAGCAGTTTCGGGCAGGGGGCTCAAGAGACCCAGTACTTC. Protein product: CASSFGQGAQETQYF.

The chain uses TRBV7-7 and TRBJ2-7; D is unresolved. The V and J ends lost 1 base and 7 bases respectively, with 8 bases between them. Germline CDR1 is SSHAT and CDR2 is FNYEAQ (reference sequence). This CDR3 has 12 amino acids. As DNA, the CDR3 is TGTGCCAGCAGCTTAGAGGGTCCGGAGCAGTACTTC. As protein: CASSLEGPEQYF.

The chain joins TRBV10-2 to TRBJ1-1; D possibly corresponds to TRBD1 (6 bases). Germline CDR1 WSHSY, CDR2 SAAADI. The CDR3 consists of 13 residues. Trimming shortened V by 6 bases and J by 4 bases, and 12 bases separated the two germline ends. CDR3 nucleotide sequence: TGCGCCAGCAGGAAGGGGGACCGCACTGAAGCTTTCTTT. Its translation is CASRKGDRTEAFF.

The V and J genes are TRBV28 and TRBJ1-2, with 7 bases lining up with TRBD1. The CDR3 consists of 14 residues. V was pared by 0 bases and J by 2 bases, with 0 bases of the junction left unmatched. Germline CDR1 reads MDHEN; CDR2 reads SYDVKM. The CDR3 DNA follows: TGTGCCAGCAGTTTATGGGACAGGAACTATGGCTACACCTTC. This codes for CASSLWDRNYGYTF.

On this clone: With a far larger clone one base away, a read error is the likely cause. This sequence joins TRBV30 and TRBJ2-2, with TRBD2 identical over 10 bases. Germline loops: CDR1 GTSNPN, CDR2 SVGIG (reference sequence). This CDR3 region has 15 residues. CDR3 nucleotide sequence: TGTGCCTGGAGTAGCGGGAGGGCCTCAGTCGGGGAGATGTTTTTT. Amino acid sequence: CAWSSGRASVGEMFF.

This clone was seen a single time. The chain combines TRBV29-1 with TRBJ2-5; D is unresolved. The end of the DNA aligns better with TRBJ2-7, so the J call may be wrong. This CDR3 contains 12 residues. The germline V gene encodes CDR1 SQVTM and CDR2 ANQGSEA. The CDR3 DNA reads TGCAGCGTAGAGGACCGAGCCTACGAGCAGTACTTC. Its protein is CSVEDRAYEQYF.

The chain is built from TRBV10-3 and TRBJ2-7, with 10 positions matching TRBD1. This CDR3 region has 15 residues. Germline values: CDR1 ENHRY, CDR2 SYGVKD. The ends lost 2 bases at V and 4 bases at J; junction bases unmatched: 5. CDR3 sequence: CAISERTDRGYEQYF. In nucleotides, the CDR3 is TGTGCCATCAGTGAGCGAACGGACAGGGGGTACGAGCAGTACTTC.

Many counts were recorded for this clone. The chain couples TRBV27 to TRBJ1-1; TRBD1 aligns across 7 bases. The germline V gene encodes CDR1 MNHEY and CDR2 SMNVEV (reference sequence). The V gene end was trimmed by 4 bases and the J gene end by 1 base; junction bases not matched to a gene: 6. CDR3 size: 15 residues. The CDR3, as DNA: TGTGCCAGCAGTTCTGCGAGACAGGGGAACACTGAAGCTTTCTTT. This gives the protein CASSSARQGNTEAFF.

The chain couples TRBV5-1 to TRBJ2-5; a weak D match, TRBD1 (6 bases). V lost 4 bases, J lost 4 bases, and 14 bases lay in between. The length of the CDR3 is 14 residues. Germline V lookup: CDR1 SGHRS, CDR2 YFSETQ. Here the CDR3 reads CASSPDSRGETQYF. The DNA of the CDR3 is TGCGCCAGCAGCCCGGACAGTAGAGGAGAGACCCAGTACTTC.

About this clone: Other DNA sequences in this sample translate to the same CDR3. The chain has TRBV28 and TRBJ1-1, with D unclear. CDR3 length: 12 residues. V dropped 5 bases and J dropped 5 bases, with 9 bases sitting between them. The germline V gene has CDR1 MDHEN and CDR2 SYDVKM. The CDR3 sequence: CASSPRRTEAFF. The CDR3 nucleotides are TGTGCCAGCAGTCCCCGGAGAACTGAAGCTTTCTTT.

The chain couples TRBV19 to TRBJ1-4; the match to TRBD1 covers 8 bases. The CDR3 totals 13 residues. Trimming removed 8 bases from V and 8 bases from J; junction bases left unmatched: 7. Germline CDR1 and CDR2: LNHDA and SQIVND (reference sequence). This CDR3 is CASSTGAREKLFF. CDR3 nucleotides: TGTGCCAGTTCGACAGGGGCTCGCGAAAAACTGTTTTTT.

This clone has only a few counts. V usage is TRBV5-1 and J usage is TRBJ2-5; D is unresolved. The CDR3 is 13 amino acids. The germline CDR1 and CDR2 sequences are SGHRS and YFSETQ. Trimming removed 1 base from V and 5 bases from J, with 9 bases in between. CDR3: CASSLSAAETQYF. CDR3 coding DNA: TGCGCCAGCAGCTTGAGCGCGGCTGAGACCCAGTACTTC.

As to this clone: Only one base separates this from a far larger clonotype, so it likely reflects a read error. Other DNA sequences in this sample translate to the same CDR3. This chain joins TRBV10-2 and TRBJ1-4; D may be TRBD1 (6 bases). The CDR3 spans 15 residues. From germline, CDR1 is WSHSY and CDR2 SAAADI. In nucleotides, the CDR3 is TGCGCAAGCAGGGGAACAGGGACAACTAATGAAAAACTGTTTTTT. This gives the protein CASRGTGTTNEKLFF.

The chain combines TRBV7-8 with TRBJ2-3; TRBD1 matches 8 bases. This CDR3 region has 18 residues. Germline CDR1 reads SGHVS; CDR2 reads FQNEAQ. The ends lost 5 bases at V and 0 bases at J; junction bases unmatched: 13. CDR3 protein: CASSPGGRGRTSTDTQYF. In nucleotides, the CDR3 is TGTGCCAGCAGCCCCGGGGGCAGGGGGCGAACTAGCACAGATACGCAGTATTTT.

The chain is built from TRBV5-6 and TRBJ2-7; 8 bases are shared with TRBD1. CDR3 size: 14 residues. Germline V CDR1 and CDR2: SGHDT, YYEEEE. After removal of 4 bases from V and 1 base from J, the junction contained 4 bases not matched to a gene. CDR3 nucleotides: TGTGCCAGCAGCAACAGGGGGATTTCCTACGAGCAGTACTTC. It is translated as CASSNRGISYEQYF.